The 26 T cell receptor beta chains below all came from one sample that was sequenced in a study of blood T cell repertoires in COVID-19. TCRdb's copy holds only in-frame clones and misses some; the assay was immunoSEQ multiplex PCR. In the table there are about 130,000 clones, about 81% of which are singletons. Input material: peripheral blood. The receptors shown here come from a man younger than 45 with COVID-19, enrolled during active disease.

The V call is TRBV15, the J call TRBJ1-4, with TRBD1 matching over 8 bases. This CDR3 has 16 residues. Looked up from germline, CDR1 is LNHNV and CDR2 is YYDKDF (reference sequence). V was pared by 5 bases and J by 7 bases, with 12 bases of the junction left unmatched. DNA for the CDR3: TGTGCCACCAGCCCGCAACACGGGACAGGAGTTGAAAAACTGTTTTTT. This sequence encodes CATSPQHGTGVEKLFF.

The chain uses TRBV18 and TRBJ1-1; D gene ambiguous. V was pared by 2 bases and J by 0 bases, with 13 bases between. The CDR3 is 16 amino acids. The germline gives CDR1 KGHSH, CDR2 LQKENI. The CDR3 DNA is TGTGCCAGCTCACCAGTTTCTGGGAGGATGAACACTGAAGCTTTCTTT. Protein: CASSPVSGRMNTEAFF.

This clone was counted between two and nine times. The sample carries other DNA sequences with the same CDR3. The chain carries TRBV28 and TRBJ2-7; D may be TRBD2 (6 bases). V was trimmed by 5 bases and J by 3 bases, leaving 11 bases between them. The germline V gene encodes CDR1 MDHEN and CDR2 SYDVKM. This CDR3 contains 13 residues. Here the CDR3 DNA reads TGTGCCAGCAGTCCCGGCGGGGTCTACGAGCAGTACTTC. Amino acids: CASSPGGVYEQYF.

This clone has only one observation. V usage is TRBV11-3 and J usage is TRBJ2-2; 12 bases map to TRBD1. Germline CDR1 and CDR2: SGHNT and YENEEA. Unmatched junction bases numbered 14, after V lost 5 bases and J lost 7 bases. CDR3 length equals 18 residues. The CDR3 sequence: CASSPRGGTGGANGELFF. CDR3 coding DNA: TGTGCCAGCAGCCCCCGAGGGGGGACAGGGGGCGCGAACGGGGAGCTGTTTTTT.

Turning to this clone: Other DNA sequences of this sample code for an identical CDR3. The J gene is TRBJ1-5, the V gene TRBV12-5, with 7 nucleotides matching TRBD1. V lost 1 base and J lost 4; bases outside the gene matches: 4. CDR3 length: 15 amino acids. CDR1 and CDR2 from the germline V gene are LGHNT and FRNRAP. Here the CDR3 DNA reads TGTGCTAGTGGTTTGGGACAGGGAGCAAATCAGCCCCAGCATTTT. As protein: CASGLGQGANQPQHF. Variable domain in full (rest from reference TRBV12-5 and TRBJ1-5): DARVTQTPRHKVTEMGQEVTMRCQPILGHNTVFWYRQTMMQGLELLAYFRNRAPLDDSGMPKDRFSAEMPDATLATLKIQPSEPRDSAVYFCASGLGQGANQPQHFGDGTRLSIL.

The V call is TRBV5-1, the J call TRBJ2-1, with 9 nucleotides matching TRBD2. The CDR3 runs 14 residues. Germline V gene sequence: CDR1 SGHRS, CDR2 YFSETQ. V shed 1 base and J 7 bases; nucleotides not matched to a gene: 3. CDR3 DNA sequence: TGCGCCAGCAGCTTGTATACTAGCGGGAATGAGCAGTTCTTC. It translates to CASSLYTSGNEQFF. The entire variable domain, with the rest obtained from reference TRBV5-1 and TRBJ2-1, is as follows: KAGVTQTPRYLIKTRGQQVTLSCSPISGHRSVSWYQQTPGQGLQFLFEYFSETQRNKGNFPGRFSGRQFSNSRSEMNVSTLELGDSALYLCASSLYTSGNEQFFGPGTRLTVL.

The chain is built from TRBV7-2 and TRBJ2-3; 12 bases match TRBD2. Germline V gene data show CDR1 as SGHTA and CDR2 as FQGNSA. The length of the CDR3 is 16 residues. V was pared by 2 bases and J by 8 bases, with 8 bases of the junction left unmatched. This CDR3 reads CASSLTTSGGQGTQYF. In DNA, the CDR3 is TGTGCCAGCAGCTTAACGACTAGCGGGGGACAAGGTACGCAGTATTTT.

The V gene is TRBV5-8, the J gene TRBJ2-1; D is ambiguous. Trimming took 1 base from V and 10 from J, leaving 9 bases between them. Per germline, CDR1 SGHTS and CDR2 YDEGEE. The CDR3 spans 12 residues. CDR3 nucleotides: TGTGCCAGCAGCTTGCGAAGAGGCGAGCAGTTCTTC. Protein sequence: CASSLRRGEQFF. Variable domain in full (rest from reference TRBV5-8 and TRBJ2-1): EAGVTQSPTHLIKTRGQQATLRCSPISGHTSVYWYQQALGLGLQFLLWYDEGEERNRGNFPPRFSGRQFPNYSSELNVNALELEDSALYLCASSLRRGEQFFGPGTRLTVL.

The chain recombines TRBV5-1 with TRBJ2-3; 7 bases are a match to TRBD1. J was trimmed by 4 bases and V by 3 bases; bases with no gene match: 5. This CDR3 contains 14 residues. CDR1 and CDR2 (germline): SGHRS, YFSETQ. The CDR3, as DNA: TGCGCCAGCAGCTCATCCCAGGGGGCAGATACGCAGTATTTT. Amino acid sequence: CASSSSQGADTQYF.

The genes are TRBV4-1 and TRBJ2-3; tentative D call: TRBD2 (7 bases). The germline V gene encodes CDR1 MGHRA and CDR2 YSYEKL. The ends were cut back, 1 base at V and 3 bases at J, with 17 bases in the middle. The CDR3 spans 17 residues. The CDR3 coding sequence is TGCGCCAGCAGCCAAGGTAGAGGGGGGGCCCTTACAGATACGCAGTATTTT. Protein: CASSQGRGGALTDTQYF.

The table lists this clone with a few counts. The V call is TRBV7-9, the J call TRBJ2-3; a weak D match, TRBD1 (6 bases). Trimming removed 5 bases at V and 5 bases at J, with 23 bases between. The CDR3 length is 17 residues. Germline CDR1 and CDR2: SEHNR and FQNEAQ (reference sequence). The chain's CDR3 is CASSPRRWQGRRDTQYF. The CDR3 DNA reads as TGTGCCAGCAGCCCCCGGAGGTGGCAGGGGAGAAGAGATACGCAGTATTTT.

V and J are TRBV5-5 and TRBJ2-1; D may be TRBD1 (6 bases). CDR1 and CDR2 (germline): SGHKS, YYEKEE (reference sequence). The V end was cut by 6 bases, the J end by 2 bases, with 21 bases between. The CDR3 loop spans 17 amino acids. The DNA for the CDR3 is TGTGCCAGCAAATCATCGACAGGTACCATAGCCTACAATGAGCAGTTCTTC. Translating gives CASKSSTGTIAYNEQFF.

This clone was detected only a few times. This rearrangement joins TRBV28 to TRBJ2-7; 7 bases align to TRBD2. The CDR3 is made up of 16 amino acids. Germline lookup yields CDR1 MDHEN and CDR2 SYDVKM. V shed 4 bases and J 4 bases; nucleotides not matched to a gene: 13. CDR3 in DNA: TGTGCCAGCAGTTACTCTAGCGGTACCCCAACGTACGAGCAGTACTTC. Translation: CASSYSSGTPTYEQYF.

This clone was recorded once. This chain uses TRBV11-2 with TRBJ1-1; tentative D call: TRBD1 (6 bases). The CDR3 sequence is 14 residues long. Deletions cut 5 bases from V and 10 bases from J, with 20 bases between. Germline V lookup: CDR1 SGHAT, CDR2 FQNNGV. CDR3 DNA: TGTGCCAGCAGCCAGCAGGGGCACACCGATCGAGCTTTCTTT. Translating gives CASSQQGHTDRAFF.

This clone has only a few counts. The rearrangement uses TRBV28 and TRBJ2-4; TRBD1 matches at 11 bases. The germline V gene encodes CDR1 MDHEN and CDR2 SYDVKM. With V trimmed by 5 bases and J by 3 bases, 6 bases remained unmatched. This CDR3 is built from 16 residues. For the CDR3, the DNA is TGTGCCAGCAGTCGACCGGGACAGGGGGACAAAAACATTCAGTACTTC. This codes for CASSRPGQGDKNIQYF.

In its sample, this clone was seen a few times. The chain couples TRBV28 to TRBJ2-2; TRBD1 aligns across 8 bases. The junction had 7 bases not matched to a gene; V was cut back by 3 bases and J by 4 bases. CDR1 MDHEN and CDR2 SYDVKM come from the germline V gene. This CDR3 has 16 amino acids. CDR3 protein: CASSFGRGRGTGELFF. The CDR3 nucleotides read TGTGCCAGCAGTTTTGGCAGGGGGCGCGGCACCGGGGAGCTGTTTTTT.

The genes are TRBV6-5 and TRBJ1-1, with 9 bases matching TRBD1. This CDR3 is built from 13 residues. With 7 bases clipped from V and 5 bases from J, the junction kept 5 bases outside the gene matches. CDR1 and CDR2 (germline): MNHEY, SVGAGI. The DNA of the CDR3 is TGTGCCAGCATCCTGACAGGGGGAACTGAAGCTTTCTTT. Translation: CASILTGGTEAFF.

This clone showed up just a few times. The CDR3 DNA reads as TGTGCCAGCAGCCAATCGACGGGTAGCGGGCATACAGATACGCAGTATTTT. Translating it yields CASSQSTGSGHTDTQYF. J is TRBJ2-3 and V is TRBV7-6; the match to TRBD2 covers 7 bases. The germline CDR1 and CDR2 sequences are SGHVS and FNYEAQ. V was clipped by 5 bases and J by 3 bases; unmatched bases: 14. The CDR3 spans 17 residues.

The chain combines TRBV30 with TRBJ1-2; D might be TRBD1 (5 bases). The CDR3 is 14 amino acids. Trimming stripped 3 bases from V and 6 bases from J, with 17 bases between. The germline gives CDR1 GTSNPN, CDR2 SVGIG (reference sequence). The CDR3 loop is CAWSPGGEGNGYTF. The CDR3 DNA follows: TGTGCCTGGAGCCCCGGGGGGGAAGGGAATGGCTACACCTTC.

The CDR3, as DNA: TGTGCCAGCAGCGGATGGCGGGGGGGCCCAGAGACCCAGTACTTC. Amino acid sequence: CASSGWRGGPETQYF. This chain joins TRBV9 and TRBJ2-5; 9 positions agree with TRBD2. After removal of 3 bases from V and 4 bases from J, the junction contained 7 bases not matched to a gene. This CDR3 is 15 amino acids long. The germline V gene has CDR1 SGDLS and CDR2 YYNGEE.

This sequence joins TRBV28 and TRBJ1-5; D is perhaps TRBD1 (5 bases). This CDR3 has 14 amino acids. V lost 8 bases to trimming and J lost 1 base, with 12 bases between them. CDR1 and CDR2 (germline): MDHEN, SYDVKM. The CDR3 reads CASGTGSSNQPQHF. The DNA for the CDR3 is TGTGCCAGCGGCACAGGATCAAGCAATCAGCCCCAGCATTTT.

This chain links TRBV4-3 with TRBJ1-1, with unresolved D. The V gene lost 0 bases and the J gene lost 1 base, with 9 bases spanning the gap. The CDR3 is made up of 15 amino acids. The germline gives CDR1 LGHNA, CDR2 YSLEER. The chain's CDR3 is CASSQDWAENTEAFF. The CDR3 bases are TGCGCCAGCAGCCAAGATTGGGCAGAGAACACTGAAGCTTTCTTT.

The chain is built from TRBV2 and TRBJ2-3, with 8 bases aligning to TRBD2. CDR3 length: 13 residues. Germline V gene lookup returns CDR1 SNHLY and CDR2 FYNNEI. After removal of 7 bases from V and 6 bases from J, the junction contained 6 bases not matched to a gene. The CDR3 protein is CASTGTRWDTQYF. The CDR3 nucleotides are TGTGCCAGCACTGGGACTAGATGGGATACGCAGTATTTT.

The chain carries TRBV6-6 and TRBJ2-7, with D perhaps matching TRBD1 (5 bases). The CDR3 length is 14 residues. CDR1 MNHNY and CDR2 SVGAGI come from the germline V gene (reference sequence). Trimming took off 2 bases at V and 3 bases at J, with 11 bases between the two ends. CDR3 region: CASSYGAGYYEQYF. CDR3 nucleotides: TGTGCCAGCAGTTACGGGGCAGGATACTACGAGCAGTACTTC.

This chain connects TRBV19 to TRBJ1-3; D is perhaps TRBD1 (6 bases). From germline, CDR1 is LNHDA and CDR2 SQIVND (reference sequence). The CDR3 totals 16 residues. V lost 3 bases and J lost 0, with 12 bases in between. The CDR3 nucleotides are TGTGCCAGTAGTATCCCGGGACATAGCTCTGGAAACACCATATATTTT. It specifies CASSIPGHSSGNTIYF.

This chain connects TRBV5-1 to TRBJ2-1; D is perhaps TRBD1 (6 bases). The CDR3 runs 15 residues. Trimming took off 4 bases at V and 0 bases at J, with 11 bases between the two ends. Germline V CDR1 and CDR2: SGHRS, YFSETQ. The chain's CDR3 is CASSQTGSSYNEQFF. CDR3 sequence (DNA): TGCGCCAGCAGCCAAACAGGGAGCTCCTACAATGAGCAGTTCTTC. Full variable domain (outside the CDR3, taken from reference TRBV5-1 and TRBJ2-1): KAGVTQTPRYLIKTRGQQVTLSCSPISGHRSVSWYQQTPGQGLQFLFEYFSETQRNKGNFPGRFSGRQFSNSRSEMNVSTLELGDSALYLCASSQTGSSYNEQFFGPGTRLTVL.